This T cell receptor (beta chain) emerged from a study of T cell responses to AZD1222 COVID-19 vaccine. About the research overall: It was second doses at about 4 or about 12 weeks that were pooled.

Turning to this clone: As yet, its antigen is unknown.

General study results and limits: Seropositive at baseline were only a handful of AZD1222 recipients. Researchers report vaccine-associated CD4 TCRs spanning spike, with dominance at 160-218 and 743-854.

This table comes from immunoSEQ multiplex PCR, and its TCRdb copy is limited to in-frame clones, with some not included. This sample has roughly 100,000 clones, with roughly 91% found just once. This TCR was recovered from an adult in good health. Specimen: peripheral blood, collected on day 0 of AZD1222 vaccination.

CDR3 sequence: CASSQVGGYEQYF. In DNA, the CDR3 is TGTGCCAGCAGCCAAGTGGGGGGTTACGAGCAGTACTTC. This sequence joins TRBV14 and TRBJ2-7; tentatively, D is TRBD2 (6 bases). This CDR3 comprises 13 residues. V was pared by 1 base and J by 4 bases, with 8 bases between. CDR1 is SGHDN, CDR2 FVKESK, per germline.